Shown below are 12 T cell receptor beta chains from a single sample sequenced in a study of blood T cell repertoires in COVID-19. TCRdb's copy holds only in-frame clones and misses some; the assay was immunoSEQ multiplex PCR. The sample consists of over 85,000 clones, more than 75% of them appearing once. The sequenced material came from peripheral blood. These receptor sequences come from a woman in her fifties or sixties with acute or convalescent COVID-19.

The chain joins TRBV5-8 to TRBJ1-2; the match to TRBD1 covers 8 bases. Unmatched junction bases numbered 1, after V lost 2 bases and J lost 4 bases. The CDR3 is 13 residues long. Germline values: CDR1 SGHTS, CDR2 YDEGEE. CDR3 sequence reads: CASSLQGVYGYTF. The CDR3 coding sequence is TGTGCCAGCAGCTTACAGGGGGTCTATGGCTACACCTTC. The variable domain in full, completed from reference TRBV5-8 and TRBJ1-2, reads EAGVTQSPTHLIKTRGQQATLRCSPISGHTSVYWYQQALGLGLQFLLWYDEGEERNRGNFPPRFSGRQFPNYSSELNVNALELEDSALYLCASSLQGVYGYTFGSGTRLTVV.

The V call is TRBV12-2, the J call TRBJ2-4; the tabulated D call, TRBD1, remains unverified against the DNA. TRBV12-2 is assigned pseudogene status. There are 16 residues in the CDR3. The CDR3 bases are TGTGCAAGTCGCTTAGGTTGCAGTCTAGCCAAAAACATTCAGTACTTC. This encodes CASRLGCSLAKNIQYF.

This chain uses TRBV11-2 with TRBJ2-1, with TRBD2 identical over 9 bases. V shed 4 bases, J shed 7 bases, and the junction held 8 bases outside the gene matches. CDR3 length: 15 residues. The germline gives CDR1 SGHAT, CDR2 FQNNGV. The DNA for the CDR3 is TGTGCCAGCAGCTCTCGGACTAGCGCCATAAATGAGCAGTTCTTC. Translated: CASSSRTSAINEQFF.

The chain joins TRBV11-1 to TRBJ2-3, with D hard to call. V was shortened by 2 bases and J by 2 bases, with 11 bases between the two germline ends. In germline, CDR1 is SGHAT, CDR2 FQDESV (reference sequence). The CDR3 runs to 15 residues. CDR3 nucleotides: TGTGCCAGCAGCTTAATCGACCAGGACACAGATACGCAGTATTTT. Protein sequence: CASSLIDQDTDTQYF.

This chain connects TRBV28 to TRBJ2-1, with 11 bases matching TRBD2. The junction had 11 bases not matched to a gene; V was cut back by 1 base and J by 12 bases. CDR3 length: 16 amino acids. The germline gives CDR1 MDHEN, CDR2 SYDVKM. CDR3 loop: CASSLSSSGGRERQFF. The CDR3 DNA reads as TGTGCCAGCAGTTTATCGTCTAGCGGGGGGAGAGAGAGGCAGTTCTTC.

The chain joins TRBV5-1 to TRBJ2-1; D is possibly TRBD1 (5 bases). Germline CDR1 SGHRS, CDR2 YFSETQ. CDR3 length: 12 residues. Trimming shortened V by 4 bases and J by 9 bases, and 11 bases separated the two germline ends. The CDR3 DNA follows: TGCGCCAGCAGCCGAATCGACAGTGAGCAGTTCTTC. Protein: CASSRIDSEQFF.

V gene TRBV19 combines with J gene TRBJ2-7; 7 bases fit TRBD1. Germline CDR1 LNHDA, CDR2 SQIVND (reference sequence). The CDR3 extends over 13 amino acids. Trimming at V came to 4 bases and at J to 7 bases, leaving 7 bases not matched to a gene. CDR3 amino acids: CASSKRQGGEQYF. For the CDR3, the DNA is TGTGCCAGTAGTAAGAGACAGGGTGGAGAGCAGTACTTC. The whole variable domain, remainder taken from reference TRBV19 and TRBJ2-7, is DGGITQSPKYLFRKEGQNVTLSCEQNLNHDAMYWYRQDPGQGLRLIYYSQIVNDFQKGDIAEGYSVSREKKESFPLTVTSAQKNPTAFYLCASSKRQGGEQYFGPGTRLTVT.

The gene calls are TRBV5-1 and TRBJ1-1; the match to TRBD1 covers 7 bases. V was pared by 0 bases and J by 4 bases, with 6 bases of the junction left unmatched. The CDR3 contains 15 residues. Looked up from germline, CDR1 is SGHRS and CDR2 is YFSETQ. This CDR3 reads CASSLAPPGGTEAFF. In DNA, the CDR3 is TGCGCCAGCAGCTTGGCCCCCCCAGGGGGCACTGAAGCTTTCTTT.

This clone was seen many times. The chain has TRBV27 and TRBJ1-6; possibly TRBD1 for D (6 bases). Germline loops: CDR1 MNHEY, CDR2 SMNVEV (reference sequence). This CDR3 region has 15 residues. V lost 5 bases to trimming and J lost 1 base, with 9 bases between them. CDR3 nucleotides: TGTGCCAGCAGTACCCAGGGGTCCTATAATTCACCCCTCCACTTT. Its protein is CASSTQGSYNSPLHF.

The J gene is TRBJ2-1, the V gene TRBV5-1, with TRBD2 identical over 8 bases. V lost 1 base and J lost 4; bases outside the gene matches: 4. Germline V gene data show CDR1 as SGHRS and CDR2 as YFSETQ. The CDR3 loop spans 15 amino acids. The CDR3 nucleotides read TGCGCCAGCAGCTTGCTTAGCGGGGCTTACAATGAGCAGTTCTTC. Translation: CASSLLSGAYNEQFF.

The V call is TRBV18, the J call TRBJ1-5; TRBD1 matches at 7 bases. The CDR3 is 16 residues long. J was trimmed by 2 bases and V by 1 base; bases with no gene match: 5. Germline lookup yields CDR1 KGHSH and CDR2 LQKENI. The CDR3 loop is CASSPQGAGGNQPQHF. The CDR3 DNA reads TGTGCCAGCTCACCACAGGGGGCGGGCGGCAATCAGCCCCAGCATTTT.

The chain links TRBV6-2 or TRBV6-3 to TRBJ1-2, with a weak D call TRBD1 (5 bases). This CDR3 comprises 18 residues. Trimming took off 5 bases at V and 3 bases at J, with 25 bases between the two ends. Germline V gene data show CDR1 as MNHEY and CDR2 as SVGEGT. CDR3 sequence reads: CASSPPQAGTWRDYGYTF. DNA of the CDR3: TGTGCCAGCAGTCCCCCCCAAGCGGGGACGTGGAGGGACTATGGCTACACCTTC.